This paragraph reports one TCR beta chain. The source of the sample is a study of blood T cell repertoires in COVID-19. Across the study: Acute and convalescent COVID-19 samples came from the United States, Italy and Spain. PBMCs, B-cell-depleted T cells, or T cells were the source of the cDNA or gDNA that made up the material.

This CDR3 comprises 14 residues. In the authors' methods: From reference gene primer amplification, estimates of nucleated cell counts were derived. TCRdb's copy holds only in-frame clones and misses some; the assay was immunoSEQ multiplex PCR. Clone size and the V and J calls come from that table; the DNA yielded D and trimming. Of 45,000 to 70,000 clones in the sample, 81% were seen once. The sample comprised peripheral blood. V is TRBV21-1 and J is TRBJ2-7; TRBD1 is the table's D call, not checked against the DNA. TRBV21-1 is assigned pseudogene status. The sequence came from a woman of 80 years or more with active or convalescent COVID-19. CDR3 region: CASRTRTGPYEQYF. As DNA, the CDR3 is TGTGCCAGCAGAACGCGGACAGGGCCCTACGAGCAGTACTTC.